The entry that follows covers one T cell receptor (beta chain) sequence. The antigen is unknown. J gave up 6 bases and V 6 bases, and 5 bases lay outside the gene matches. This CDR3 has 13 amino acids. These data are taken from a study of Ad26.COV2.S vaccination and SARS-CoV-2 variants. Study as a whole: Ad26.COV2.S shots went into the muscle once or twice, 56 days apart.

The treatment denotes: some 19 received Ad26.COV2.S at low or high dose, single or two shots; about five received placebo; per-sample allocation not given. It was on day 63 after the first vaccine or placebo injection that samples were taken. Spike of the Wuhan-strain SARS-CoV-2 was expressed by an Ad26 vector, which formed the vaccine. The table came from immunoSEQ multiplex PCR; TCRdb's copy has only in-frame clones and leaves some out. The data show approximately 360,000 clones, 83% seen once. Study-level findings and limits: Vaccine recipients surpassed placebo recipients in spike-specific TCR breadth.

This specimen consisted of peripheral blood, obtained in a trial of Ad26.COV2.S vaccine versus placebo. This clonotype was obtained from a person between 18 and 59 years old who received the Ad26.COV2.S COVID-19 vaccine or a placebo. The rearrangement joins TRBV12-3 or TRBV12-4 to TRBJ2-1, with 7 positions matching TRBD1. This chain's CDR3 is CASSPGQANEQFF. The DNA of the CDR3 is TGTGCCAGCAGCCCAGGACAGGCCAATGAGCAGTTCTTC.